The 3 T cell receptor beta chains below were found in one sample sequenced in a study of control samples from healthy donors and cancer patients. Using immunoSEQ multiplex PCR, the repertoire was profiled, and TCRdb retains in-frame clones only, with some absent. The data contain about 130,000 clones, roughly 84% of them singletons. Sequencing was performed on blood. The receptor set was obtained from a man aged 50-59 years in good health.

The rearrangement links TRBV2 to TRBJ1-3; D remains unclear. The length of the CDR3 is 13 residues. The germline V and J ends were trimmed by 4 bases and 2 bases, with 6 bases remaining between them. Looked up from germline, CDR1 is SNHLY and CDR2 is FYNNEI. The CDR3 protein is CASSAGAGNTIYF. The CDR3 region has the DNA TGTGCCAGCAGTGCCGGGGCTGGAAACACCATATATTTT.

This clone was seen just once. The chain couples TRBV21-1 to TRBJ2-2. TRBV21-1 is described as a pseudogene. The CDR3 runs 16 residues. The CDR3 reads CASSKKVFWGSGELFF. The CDR3 nucleotides read TGTGCCAGCAGCAAAAAGGTTTTTTGGGGGTCCGGGGAGCTGTTTTTT.

The genes are TRBV29-1 and TRBJ1-2, with D hard to call. This CDR3 region has 12 residues. Looked up from germline, CDR1 is SQVTM and CDR2 is ANQGSEA. Trimming took 6 bases from V and 4 from J, leaving 12 bases between them. CDR3 protein: CSVTKQSYGYTF. CDR3 in DNA: TGCAGCGTAACCAAACAGAGCTATGGCTACACCTTC.